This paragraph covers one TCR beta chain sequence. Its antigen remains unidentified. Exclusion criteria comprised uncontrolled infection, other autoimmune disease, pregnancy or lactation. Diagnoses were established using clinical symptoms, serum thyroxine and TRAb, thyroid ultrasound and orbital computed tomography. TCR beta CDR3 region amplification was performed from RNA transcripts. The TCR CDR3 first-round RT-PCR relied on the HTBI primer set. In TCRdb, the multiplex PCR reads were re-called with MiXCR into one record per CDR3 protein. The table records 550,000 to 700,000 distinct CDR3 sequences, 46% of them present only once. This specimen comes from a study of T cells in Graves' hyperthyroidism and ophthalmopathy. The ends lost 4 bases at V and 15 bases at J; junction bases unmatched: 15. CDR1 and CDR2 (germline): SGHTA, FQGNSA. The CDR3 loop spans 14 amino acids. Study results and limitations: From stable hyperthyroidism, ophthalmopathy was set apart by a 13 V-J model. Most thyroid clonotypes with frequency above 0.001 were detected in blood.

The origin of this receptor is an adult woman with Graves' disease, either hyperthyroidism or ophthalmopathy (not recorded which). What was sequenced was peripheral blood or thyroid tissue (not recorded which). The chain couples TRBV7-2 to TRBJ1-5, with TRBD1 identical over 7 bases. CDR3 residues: CASSSGLAGQTRHF. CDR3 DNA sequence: TGTGCCAGCAGCTCGGGACTAGCGGGACAGACCCGGCATTTT.